In its sample, the clone carrying this TCR beta chain was seen many times. Its antigen remains unidentified. These data come from a study of T cells in Graves' hyperthyroidism and ophthalmopathy. Whole-study findings and limits: Blood shared most expanded thyroid clonotypes above 0.001.

From RNA transcripts, TCR beta CDR3 regions were amplified. When the TCR CDR3 underwent first-round RT-PCR, the HTBI primer set was used. TCRdb ran MiXCR on the multiplex PCR reads and lists one entry per CDR3 protein. The sample lists over 500,000 distinct CDR3 sequences; roughly a sixth were seen once. Germline-derived CDR1 and CDR2 are SNHLY and FYNNEI. This CDR3 comprises 9 residues. The V gene lost 8 bases and the J gene lost 6 bases, with 4 bases spanning the gap. The receptor was isolated from a woman aged 18 to 35 with Graves' ophthalmopathy. V is TRBV2 and J is TRBJ1-2; D is undetermined. Specimen: blood. CDR3 sequence (DNA): TGTGCCAGCTCTGATGGCTACACCTTC. Translation: CASSDGYTF.